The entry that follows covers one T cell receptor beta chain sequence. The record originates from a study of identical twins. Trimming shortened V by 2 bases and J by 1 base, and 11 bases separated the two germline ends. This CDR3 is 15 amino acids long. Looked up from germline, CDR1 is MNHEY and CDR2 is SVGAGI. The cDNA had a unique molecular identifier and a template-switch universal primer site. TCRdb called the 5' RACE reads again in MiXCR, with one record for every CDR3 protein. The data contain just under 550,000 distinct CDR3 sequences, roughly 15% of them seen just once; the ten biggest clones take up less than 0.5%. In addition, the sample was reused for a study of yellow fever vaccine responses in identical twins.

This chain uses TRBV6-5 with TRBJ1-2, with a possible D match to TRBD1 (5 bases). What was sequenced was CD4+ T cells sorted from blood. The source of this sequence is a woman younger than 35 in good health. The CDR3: CASSYRGAGNYGYTF. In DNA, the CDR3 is TGTGCCAGCAGTTACCGTGGGGCGGGTAACTATGGCTACACCTTC.